This entry lists 26 T cell receptor beta chains sequenced from one sample in a study of shared clonotypes between healthy human individuals. This table comes from immunoSEQ multiplex PCR, and its TCRdb copy is limited to in-frame clones, with some not included. The sample yields around 330,000 clones, under 80% seen once. Sequenced: memory CD4+ T cells sorted from blood. Subset noted: CD45RA-negative fraction. The receptors here all came from a man aged 25 to 40 in good health.

This rearrangement joins TRBV11-2 to TRBJ2-3, with 15 bases matching TRBD2. The CDR3 sequence is 17 residues long. From germline, CDR1 is SGHAT and CDR2 FQNNGV. Trimming removed 3 bases from V and 4 bases from J; junction bases left unmatched: 5. DNA for the CDR3: TGTGCCAGCAGCTTCAGGACTAGCGGGAGGGGGGCAGATACGCAGTATTTT. It codes for CASSFRTSGRGADTQYF.

The CDR3 DNA sequence: TGTGCCAGCAGCGCTCAGATCACCGGGGAGCTGTTTTTT. It yields the protein CASSAQITGELFF. The chain recombines TRBV14 with TRBJ2-2; D unresolved. This CDR3 comprises 13 residues. The V gene lost 5 bases and the J gene lost 4 bases, with 8 bases spanning the gap. Germline CDR1 SGHDN, CDR2 FVKESK.

The chain has TRBV2 and TRBJ1-1; D is undetermined. V was clipped by 9 bases and J by 1 base, with 9 bases between them. The CDR3 is made up of 12 amino acids. Germline assignment: CDR1 SNHLY and CDR2 FYNNEI. The CDR3 protein is CASVKENTEAFF. DNA for the CDR3: TGTGCCAGTGTGAAGGAGAACACTGAAGCTTTCTTT.

CDR3 DNA sequence: TGCGCCAGTGCCTTGACTAGCGGGAGAGGAGAGACCCAGTACTTC. This sequence encodes CASALTSGRGETQYF. The rearrangement links TRBV5-1 to TRBJ2-5, with 12 bases aligning to TRBD2. V trimming: 8 bases; J trimming: 4 bases; junction bases outside the gene matches: 9. Germline V CDR1 and CDR2: SGHRS, YFSETQ. This CDR3 is built from 15 residues.

The V gene is TRBV28, the J gene TRBJ2-3, with D tentatively TRBD1 (5 bases). Germline V lookup: CDR1 MDHEN, CDR2 SYDVKM. CDR3 length: 11 amino acids. V lost 6 bases to trimming and J lost 9 bases, with 10 bases between them. This chain's CDR3 is CASSQYRTQYF. The CDR3 DNA is TGTGCCAGCAGCCAATACAGGACGCAGTATTTT.

The chain is built from TRBV25-1 and TRBJ2-7; 9 bases match TRBD1. Trimming at V came to 6 bases and at J to 4 bases, leaving 7 bases not matched to a gene. Looked up from germline, CDR1 is MGHDK and CDR2 is SYGVNS. There are 14 residues in the CDR3. CDR3 sequence (DNA): TGTGCCAGCAGGACCGGGACAGGGTTTTACGAGCAGTACTTC. It is translated as CASRTGTGFYEQYF.

This chain joins TRBV28 and TRBJ1-1, with D tentatively TRBD1 (5 bases). The V and J ends lost 5 bases and 4 bases respectively, with 14 bases between them. Looked up from germline, CDR1 is MDHEN and CDR2 is SYDVKM. The CDR3 length is 14 residues. This chain's CDR3 is CASSPVGGGTEAFF. CDR3 nucleotide sequence: TGTGCCAGCAGTCCCGTGGGCGGGGGCACTGAAGCTTTCTTT.

The gene calls are TRBV9 and TRBJ2-1; either TRBD1 or TRBD2 may supply D (5 bases each). The germline gives CDR1 SGDLS, CDR2 YYNGEE. This CDR3 is 15 amino acids long. Trimming removed 0 bases at V and 5 bases at J, with 12 bases between. The CDR3 DNA reads TGTGCCAGCAGCGTAGACCCGGGACCAGACAATGAGCAGTTCTTC. Its translation: CASSVDPGPDNEQFF.

Concerning this clone: Other DNA variants within this sample encode the same CDR3. The genes are TRBV7-2 and TRBJ2-1; a weak D match, TRBD1 (5 bases). The CDR3 totals 13 residues. Germline loops: CDR1 SGHTA, CDR2 FQGNSA. V was pared by 3 bases and J by 5 bases, with 8 bases between. CDR3 DNA sequence: TGTGCCAGCAGCTTGGGGCAGAACAATGAGCAGTTCTTC. This encodes CASSLGQNNEQFF.

This clone was found a few times. The gene calls are TRBV9 and TRBJ2-3; TRBD2 agrees at 8 bases. J was trimmed by 2 bases and V by 3 bases; bases with no gene match: 8. Looked up from germline, CDR1 is SGDLS and CDR2 is YYNGEE. The CDR3 has 16 residues. The chain's CDR3 is CASSGGAAGATDTQYF. CDR3 bases: TGTGCCAGCAGCGGAGGCGCAGCGGGGGCCACAGATACGCAGTATTTT.

This clone was seen just once. V and J are TRBV5-1 and TRBJ2-2; 14 positions agree with TRBD2. Germline CDR1 and CDR2: SGHRS and YFSETQ. The length of the CDR3 is 17 residues. V shed 3 bases and J 6 bases; nucleotides not matched to a gene: 7. The CDR3 coding sequence is TGCGCCAGCAGCTCGGGACTAGCGGGAGTTTTTTCCGGGGAGCTGTTTTTT. Translation: CASSSGLAGVFSGELFF.

This chain joins TRBV12-1 and TRBJ1-4. TRBV12-1 constitutes a pseudogene. The CDR3 sequence is 13 residues long. The CDR3, as DNA: TGTGGGGGGGACTTTGCAACTAATGAAAAACTGTTTTTT. Protein product: CGGDFATNEKLFF.

This chain joins TRBV5-6 and TRBJ2-7; D gene unclear. This CDR3 is 13 amino acids long. Germline CDR1 is SGHDT and CDR2 is YYEEEE. With 4 bases removed from V and 3 bases from J, the gap between germline ends came to 11 bases. This CDR3 reads CASSPMTGYEQYF. CDR3 nucleotides: TGTGCCAGCAGCCCTATGACTGGCTACGAGCAGTACTTC.

The chain recombines TRBV27 with TRBJ2-1, with 12 bases identical to TRBD2. The CDR3 covers 16 residues. Germline trimming cut 4 bases from V and 7 bases from J; bases unmatched to any gene: 8. Germline CDR1 and CDR2: MNHEY and SMNVEV (reference sequence). The CDR3 sequence is CASSSHETSGSNEQFF. CDR3 nucleotide sequence: TGTGCCAGCAGTTCCCATGAGACTAGCGGGAGTAATGAGCAGTTCTTC.

The CDR3 DNA reads as TGTGCCAGCAGCCCCCGGACTAGCGGGAGGGCCAGGTACAATGAGCAGTTCTTC. Translating it yields CASSPRTSGRARYNEQFF. This chain links TRBV14 with TRBJ2-1, with 15 bases that match TRBD2. Germline assignment: CDR1 SGHDN and CDR2 FVKESK. V was pared by 4 bases and J by 4 bases, with 8 bases of the junction left unmatched. The CDR3 length is 18 residues. Drawing the rest from reference TRBV14 and TRBJ2-1, the complete variable domain is EAGVTQFPSHSVIEKGQTVTLRCDPISGHDNLYWYRRVMGKEIKFLLHFVKESKQDESGMPNNRFLAERTGGTYSTLKVQPAELEDSGVYFCASSPRTSGRARYNEQFFGPGTRLTVL.

Regarding this clone: This specimen includes other DNA sequences encoding the same CDR3. This chain uses TRBV7-9 with TRBJ2-1, with 9 positions matching TRBD2. From germline, CDR1 is SEHNR and CDR2 FQNEAQ (reference sequence). Trimming took 2 bases from V and 1 from J; bases not matched to a gene: 3. The CDR3 loop spans 16 amino acids. CDR3: CASSLSLAGSYNEQFF. The CDR3 DNA is TGTGCCAGCAGCTTATCTCTAGCGGGGTCCTACAATGAGCAGTTCTTC.

The gene calls are TRBV5-4 and TRBJ1-6, with TRBD1 matching over 8 bases. The V gene's germline CDR1 is SGHNT and CDR2 YYREEE (reference sequence). The CDR3 extends over 18 amino acids. V was clipped by 3 bases and J by 7 bases; unmatched bases: 15. This chain's CDR3 is CASSSVRQGRDLNSPLHF. Here the CDR3 DNA reads TGTGCCAGCAGCTCAGTCCGACAGGGGCGAGACTTAAATTCACCCCTCCACTTT.

The chain uses TRBV4-3 and TRBJ2-7; TRBD2 might be the D (7 bases). CDR3 length: 15 amino acids. The V end was cut by 2 bases, the J end by 2 bases, with 13 bases between. Germline assignment: CDR1 LGHNA and CDR2 YSLEER. The CDR3 loop is CASSQKQGGAYEQYF. The CDR3 bases are TGCGCCAGCAGCCAAAAACAGGGAGGGGCCTACGAGCAGTACTTC.

The V gene is TRBV4-1, the J gene TRBJ2-2; 9 nucleotides match TRBD2. CDR3 size: 15 residues. The ends lost 7 bases at V and 3 bases at J; junction bases unmatched: 6. CDR1 is MGHRA, CDR2 YSYEKL, per germline. CDR3 protein: CASMREGRYTGELFF. CDR3 coding DNA: TGCGCCAGCATGCGGGAGGGCCGTTACACCGGGGAGCTGTTTTTT.

In the case of this clone: Since a much larger clone is just one base distant, this may be a read error. This sequence joins TRBV30 and TRBJ1-1; D gene unclear. CDR1 and CDR2 (germline): GTSNPN, SVGIG (reference sequence). The CDR3 sequence is 12 residues long. Trimming shortened V by 5 bases and J by 1 base, and 8 bases separated the two germline ends. The CDR3 region is CAWLHANTEAFF. DNA for the CDR3: TGTGCCTGGCTACACGCGAACACTGAAGCTTTCTTT.

This clone was detected ten times or more. The rearrangement links TRBV2 to TRBJ2-1; D not certain. Germline CDR1 is SNHLY and CDR2 is FYNNEI. Trimming removed 6 bases from V and 6 bases from J, with 12 bases in between. The CDR3 runs 13 residues. The DNA of the CDR3 is TGTGCCAGCAGACTGGAAATGGCCAATGAGCAGTTCTTC. It encodes CASRLEMANEQFF.

This chain connects TRBV5-1 to TRBJ2-5, with TRBD2 as a possible D gene (6 bases). The CDR3 covers 17 residues. Germline V gives CDR1 SGHRS, CDR2 YFSETQ. V was shortened by 0 bases and J by 2 bases, with 17 bases between the two germline ends. CDR3 coding DNA: TGCGCCAGCAGCTTGGCCTCTCTGGCGGGATCTCAAGAGACCCAGTACTTC. Translation gives CASSLASLAGSQETQYF.

The DNA for the CDR3 is TGTGCCAGCAGTTTTAGCTCAGGGGCAAATCTCGCAGACGAGCAGTACTTC. Protein sequence: CASSFSSGANLADEQYF. This sequence joins TRBV28 and TRBJ2-7, with D possibly being TRBD1 (6 bases). This CDR3 is 17 amino acids long. Trimming removed 3 bases at V and 5 bases at J, with 23 bases between. Germline values: CDR1 MDHEN, CDR2 SYDVKM.

This clone was seen more than once but under ten times. This sequence joins TRBV6-1 and TRBJ1-3; 9 bases are a match to TRBD1. The trim removed 1 base at V and 0 bases at J, leaving 16 bases unmatched. Germline assignment: CDR1 MNHNS and CDR2 SASEGT. This CDR3 is 21 amino acids long. CDR3 DNA sequence: TGTGCCAGCAGTGAAGTCCTCTGGACAGGGGTCCTGGGTTCCTCTGGAAACACCATATATTTT. Translated, it gives CASSEVLWTGVLGSSGNTIYF.

The chain uses TRBV2 and TRBJ2-5, with D maybe TRBD2 (5 bases). Germline CDR1 is SNHLY and CDR2 is FYNNEI. CDR3 length equals 13 residues. Trimming took 7 bases from V and 3 from J, leaving 12 bases between them. In DNA, the CDR3 is TGTGCCAGCAATCGGGGTTTAAAAGAGACCCAGTACTTC. Its translation: CASNRGLKETQYF.

J is TRBJ2-1 and V is TRBV18; 10 bases line up with TRBD2. Trimming cost V 0 bases and J 4 bases; bases outside gene matches: 9. The CDR3 runs to 18 residues. CDR1 is KGHSH, CDR2 LQKENI, per germline. CDR3 sequence: CASSPPIALAGAYNEQFF. CDR3 sequence (DNA): TGTGCCAGCTCACCACCGATCGCTCTAGCGGGAGCTTACAATGAGCAGTTCTTC.